The 16 T cell receptor beta chains given below trace back to one sample, sequenced in a study of CD8 T cells in Susac syndrome. The RNA, about 0.45 to 1 ug, was put through reverse transcription using random hexamers. In TCRdb, the immunoSEQ multiplex PCR reads were re-called with MiXCR into one record per CDR3 protein. This table holds 160,000 or so distinct CDR3 sequences, roughly 94% found once. Sequencing was done on a sample of CD4+ T cells from PBMCs. The receptor set was obtained from a human donor with multiple sclerosis.

The V and J genes are TRBV20-1 and TRBJ2-5, with TRBD1 matching 8 bases. CDR3 length: 14 amino acids. In germline, CDR1 is DFQATT, CDR2 SNEGSKA (reference sequence). The junction had 10 bases not matched to a gene; V was cut back by 5 bases and J by 5 bases. CDR3: CSADGQGGAETQYF. The CDR3, as DNA: TGCAGTGCTGACGGACAGGGAGGAGCGGAGACCCAGTACTTC.

V and J are TRBV29-1 and TRBJ1-1; D might be TRBD1 (5 bases). CDR3 size: 14 residues. The germline V gene encodes CDR1 SQVTM and CDR2 ANQGSEA. Trimming cost V 4 bases and J 0 bases, with 12 bases left between them. The CDR3 DNA follows: TGCAGCGTTGGGGACGTTCACATGAACACTGAAGCTTTCTTT. As protein: CSVGDVHMNTEAFF.

The V gene is TRBV10-3, the J gene TRBJ2-7, with TRBD2 identical over 9 bases. CDR1 ENHRY and CDR2 SYGVKD come from the germline V gene. V lost 3 bases to trimming and J lost 0 bases; unmatched junction nucleotides: 3. This CDR3 region has 15 residues. This CDR3 reads CAISDGSGGSYEQYF. For the CDR3, the DNA is TGTGCCATCAGTGATGGTAGCGGGGGCTCCTACGAGCAGTACTTC.

The gene calls are TRBV27 and TRBJ1-2, with TRBD1 matching 9 bases. CDR1 and CDR2 from the germline V gene are MNHEY and SMNVEV (reference sequence). The CDR3 runs 14 residues. V trimming: 9 bases; J trimming: 7 bases; junction bases outside the gene matches: 12. The CDR3 loop reads CARRCQQGAVGYTF. CDR3 bases: TGTGCCAGACGGTGTCAACAGGGGGCTGTTGGCTACACCTTC.

The chain employs TRBV9 and TRBJ1-1; D is possibly TRBD1 (5 bases). This CDR3 has 14 amino acids. Germline V gene data show CDR1 as SGDLS and CDR2 as YYNGEE. V was clipped by 0 bases and J by 6 bases, with 12 bases between them. Here the CDR3 reads CASSVDGMGPEAFF. The CDR3, as DNA: TGTGCCAGCAGCGTAGATGGTATGGGGCCTGAAGCTTTCTTT.

The rearrangement links TRBV20-1 to TRBJ2-5; D is perhaps TRBD1 or TRBD2 (6 bases each). The CDR3 sequence is 16 residues long. Germline V CDR1 and CDR2: DFQATT, SNEGSKA (reference sequence). The V gene lost 0 bases and the J gene lost 3 bases, with 17 bases spanning the gap. Here the CDR3 DNA reads TGCAGTGCTAGAGACCCGTCCGGGGGCACGGAAGAGACCCAGTACTTC. It encodes CSARDPSGGTEETQYF.

The V call is TRBV18, the J call TRBJ2-3, with D unresolved. Germline V lookup: CDR1 KGHSH, CDR2 LQKENI. The CDR3 has 13 residues. V was clipped by 0 bases and J by 4 bases, with 5 bases between them. As DNA, the CDR3 is TGTGCCAGCTCACCACCCCAAGCAGATACGCAGTATTTT. It encodes CASSPPQADTQYF.

This chain links TRBV30 with TRBJ1-3, with D possibly TRBD1 on 6 matching bases. Trimming cost V 5 bases and J 0 bases, with 17 bases left between them. Germline V lookup: CDR1 GTSNPN, CDR2 SVGIG (reference sequence). The CDR3 spans 16 residues. The CDR3 here is CAWEAGGTSSGNTIYF. CDR3 sequence (DNA): TGTGCCTGGGAGGCCGGGGGCACGAGCTCTGGAAACACCATATATTTT.

The chain joins TRBV6-5 to TRBJ1-1; D is unresolved. From germline, CDR1 is MNHEY and CDR2 SVGAGI. This CDR3 has 16 residues. The ends were cut back, 0 bases at V and 2 bases at J, with 13 bases in the middle. In DNA form, the CDR3 reads TGTGCCAGCAGTTACTCGGCTAGCAGACTCAACACTGAAGCTTTCTTT. It yields the protein CASSYSASRLNTEAFF.

The chain's CDR3 is CASSYASPAGGELFF. The CDR3 DNA sequence: TGTGCCAGCAGTTACGCATCCCCAGCAGGCGGGGAGCTGTTTTTT. This chain joins TRBV6-5 and TRBJ2-2; D gene uncertain. This CDR3 is 15 amino acids long. The germline V gene has CDR1 MNHEY and CDR2 SVGAGI. Trimming cost V 2 bases and J 7 bases, with 14 bases left between them.

V gene TRBV30 combines with J gene TRBJ2-6; 10 bases line up with TRBD2. The CDR3 runs to 17 residues. V dropped 7 bases and J dropped 2; count of bases not matched to a gene: 11. CDR1 is GTSNPN, CDR2 SVGIG, per germline (reference sequence). The CDR3 coding sequence is TGTGCCTCCCGTCGGGGCCTAGCGGGGGCTGGGGCCAACGTCCTGACTTTC. It encodes CASRRGLAGAGANVLTF.

The V and J genes are TRBV29-1 and TRBJ1-5; TRBD1 matches at 8 bases. CDR3 length: 13 residues. V trimming: 5 bases; J trimming: 5 bases; junction bases outside the gene matches: 5. CDR1 and CDR2 (germline): SQVTM, ANQGSEA. The CDR3 here is CSVTTGDHQPQHF. Written as DNA, the CDR3 is TGCAGCGTTACGACAGGGGACCATCAGCCCCAGCATTTT.

The chain has TRBV11-2 and TRBJ2-5; D may be TRBD1 or TRBD2 (5 bases each). CDR3 length: 16 residues. Trimming pared 1 base from V and 4 bases from J, leaving 16 bases between. Germline CDR1 SGHAT, CDR2 FQNNGV. The CDR3 reads CASSLVRGAGGETQYF. The CDR3 DNA sequence: TGTGCCAGCAGCTTAGTCCGTGGGGCTGGGGGAGAGACCCAGTACTTC.

V gene TRBV6-6 combines with J gene TRBJ2-4; D possibly corresponds to TRBD2 (7 bases). The CDR3 extends over 13 amino acids. The germline V gene encodes CDR1 MNHNY and CDR2 SVGAGI (reference sequence). The CDR3: CSSHAGAKNIQYF. The CDR3 bases are TGTTCCTCCCACGCGGGGGCGAAAAACATTCAGTACTTC.

The J gene is TRBJ2-7, the V gene TRBV3-1, with D possibly matching TRBD2 (5 bases). V was cut by 4 bases and J by 6 bases, with 19 bases left in between. The germline V gene encodes CDR1 LGHDT and CDR2 YNNKEL (reference sequence). This CDR3 is built from 15 residues. The CDR3 reads CASSRSGKKLGEQYF. CDR3 nucleotides: TGTGCCAGCAGCCGATCCGGGAAAAAGCTTGGCGAGCAGTACTTC.

This rearrangement joins TRBV30 to TRBJ2-1; D unclear. Germline-derived CDR1 and CDR2 are GTSNPN and SVGIG (reference sequence). V was cut by 0 bases and J by 7 bases, with 7 bases left in between. The length of the CDR3 is 12 residues. CDR3 protein: CAWSVSTNEQFF. CDR3 nucleotides: TGTGCCTGGAGTGTAAGTACTAATGAGCAGTTCTTC.